The present entry profiles one TCR beta chain with its context. The data originate from a study of siplizumab effects on memory and regulatory T cells. Germline V gene sequence: CDR1 SNHLY, CDR2 FYNNEI. V lost 3 bases and J lost 0, with 9 bases in between. This CDR3 has 15 amino acids. The assay covered 100,000 or so TCR templates per sample. Some clones are missing from TCRdb's copy, which holds only in-frame ones; the method was immunoSEQ multiplex PCR. Of 120,000 or so clones in the sample, over 85% were seen once. The chain couples TRBV2 to TRBJ1-5; D perhaps matches TRBD1 (5 bases). The sample was CD4+ T cells sorted from blood. This receptor was obtained from a human donor in good health. The chain's CDR3 is CASSEGGYSNQPQHF. The CDR3 DNA reads TGTGCCAGCAGTGAGGGGGGGTATAGCAATCAGCCCCAGCATTTT.